A selection of T cell receptor beta chains follows, all from one sample in a study of control samples from healthy donors and cancer patients. Sequencing was performed with immunoSEQ multiplex PCR; in TCRdb, only in-frame clones are kept and a portion is missing. The sample holds some 140,000 clones, 90% to 95% seen once. Input material: PBMCs. The receptors were gathered from a man aged 60 to 75 with colorectal cancer. The CDR3 runs from the conserved cysteine through the conserved F or W. D genes are given only for firm matches.

v_call: TRBV11-3; d_call: NA; j_call: TRBJ1-1; cdr3_nt: TGTGCCAGCAGCTCTCCGGGACACGGAGCTTTCTTT; cdr3_aa: CASSSPGHGAFF
v_call: TRBV6-5; d_call: NA; j_call: TRBJ2-5; cdr3_nt: TGTGCCAGCAGTATCGTAGGGAAAGAGACCCAGTACTTC; cdr3_aa: CASSIVGKETQYF
v_call: TRBV7-9; d_call: TRBD1; j_call: TRBJ1-5; cdr3_nt: TGTGCCAGCAGCCCCTCAGGGGGCGAACAGCCCCAGCATTTT; cdr3_aa: CASSPSGGEQPQHF
v_call: TRBV19; d_call: NA; j_call: TRBJ1-1; cdr3_nt: TGTGCCAGTCAAGGGGGGATACGCACTGAAGCTTTCTTT; cdr3_aa: CASQGGIRTEAFF
v_call: TRBV7-9; d_call: NA; j_call: TRBJ1-1; cdr3_nt: TGTGCCAGCAGCGACCCCCTTGACGGGCTCACTGAAGCTTTCTTT; cdr3_aa: CASSDPLDGLTEAFF
v_call: TRBV7-2; d_call: TRBD1; j_call: TRBJ1-2; cdr3_nt: TGTGCCAGCAGTAGAGGACAGGGGCCACACACCTTC; cdr3_aa: CASSRGQGPHTF
v_call: TRBV12-5; d_call: NA; j_call: TRBJ1-1; cdr3_nt: TGTGCTAGTGGTTCCCCGGGGGGCGGGTGGACTGAAGCTTTCTTT; cdr3_aa: CASGSPGGGWTEAFF
v_call: TRBV21-1; d_call: NA; j_call: TRBJ2-7; cdr3_nt: TGTGCCAGCAGCTTCGGGCCGAACACCTACGAGCAGTACTTC; cdr3_aa: CASSFGPNTYEQYF
v_call: TRBV6-5; d_call: NA; j_call: TRBJ1-1; cdr3_nt: TGTGCCAGCAGTTCAGACTTGAACACTGAAGCTTTCTTT; cdr3_aa: CASSSDLNTEAFF
v_call: TRBV5-5; d_call: NA; j_call: TRBJ2-7; cdr3_nt: TGTGCCAGCAGCTTGAGGCCCGGGGTGCGGGACGAGCAGTACTTC; cdr3_aa: CASSLRPGVRDEQYF
v_call: TRBV20-1; d_call: NA; j_call: TRBJ2-5; cdr3_nt: TGCAGTGCTAACAAACAAGAGACCCAGTACTTC; cdr3_aa: CSANKQETQYF
v_call: TRBV7-2; d_call: TRBD2; j_call: TRBJ2-7; cdr3_nt: TGTGCCAGCAGCCCCGGGGGGGAGCAGTACTTC; cdr3_aa: CASSPGGEQYF
v_call: TRBV6-5; d_call: NA; j_call: TRBJ1-6; cdr3_nt: TGTGCCAGCACCGGACCCTCCTATAATTCACCCCTCCACTTT; cdr3_aa: CASTGPSYNSPLHF
v_call: TRBV7-2; d_call: TRBD1; j_call: TRBJ1-2; cdr3_nt: TGTGCCAGCAGCCCTCGACAGGGGGCCTACTATGGCTACACCTTC; cdr3_aa: CASSPRQGAYYGYTF
v_call: TRBV3-1/TRBV3-2; d_call: NA; j_call: TRBJ2-3; cdr3_nt: TGTGCCAGCAGCCATGATGTGCAGTATACGCAGTATTTT; cdr3_aa: CASSHDVQYTQYF
v_call: TRBV5-6; d_call: TRBD2; j_call: TRBJ2-7; cdr3_nt: TGTGCCAGCAGCTTGTCGGGGGGACGCTACGAGCAGTACTTC; cdr3_aa: CASSLSGGRYEQYF
v_call: TRBV6-5; d_call: NA; j_call: TRBJ1-4; cdr3_nt: TGTGCCAGCCAGGGACGGACTAATGAAAAACTGTTTTTT; cdr3_aa: CASQGRTNEKLFF
v_call: TRBV30; d_call: NA; j_call: TRBJ1-3; cdr3_nt: TGTGCCTGGAACGGCCACCCCTCTGGAAACACCATATATTTT; cdr3_aa: CAWNGHPSGNTIYF
v_call: TRBV10-3; d_call: NA; j_call: TRBJ1-1; cdr3_nt: TGTGCCATCAGACCCGGGACGTTCCTGAACACTGAAGCTTTCTTT; cdr3_aa: CAIRPGTFLNTEAFF
v_call: TRBV11-2; d_call: NA; j_call: TRBJ1-1; cdr3_nt: TGTGCCAGCAGCACCTTGAACACTGAAGCTTTCTTT; cdr3_aa: CASSTLNTEAFF